This T cell receptor beta chain derives from a study of PD-1 blockade in classical Hodgkin lymphoma. The overall study: Nivolumab was administered to patients intravenously at 3 mg/kg every 2 weeks. General study findings and limits: It was CD4+ TCR diversity, not CD8+, that rose significantly by C4D1. Newly diagnosed patients were reported to start with lower TCR diversity than healthy donors.

This clone was detected only once. Its antigen is not identified. CDR3 length: 12 amino acids. With 0 bases removed from V and 9 bases from J, the gap between germline ends came to 6 bases. CDR1 is SGHTA, CDR2 FQGNSA, per germline. Time point denoted: cycle 4 day 1 (C4D1), after about 6 weeks of nivolumab. Each patient relapsed following autologous stem cell transplantation, and prior brentuximab vedotin exposure differed. The data were produced by immunoSEQ multiplex PCR, yet TCRdb's version contains in-frame clones alone and is incomplete. Seen here are 27,000 or so clones, approximately 68% observed once, and the top ten hold around 4%.

This chain uses TRBV7-2 with TRBJ1-5; D unclear. The sequence derives from a human donor with classical Hodgkin lymphoma. Source: peripheral blood mononuclear cells (PBMCs), taken before the fourth cycle of nivolumab. CDR3 nucleotides: TGTGCCAGCAGCTTAGCAGTAGGGCCCCAGCATTTT. Residues: CASSLAVGPQHF.